The clone carrying this TCR beta chain was observed a handful of times. Its target is unknown. The data belong to a study of early T cells in non-severe SARS-CoV-2 infection. As for the study in general: Chains stayed unpaired after sequencing of bulk RNA from unsorted whole blood. General study results and limits: Anti-spike CD8 responses were favored by VDJdb matching, which missed private and CD4 specificities.

There are 11 residues in the CDR3. The germline gives CDR1 SNHLY, CDR2 FYNNEI. The V gene end was trimmed by 8 bases and the J gene end by 4 bases; junction bases not matched to a gene: 0. Unique molecular identifiers were affixed to single, distinct cDNA molecules. TCRdb called the 5' RACE reads again in MiXCR, with one record for every CDR3 protein. The table includes approximately 77,000 distinct CDR3 sequences, 4.5% to 6% detected once. This clonotype was obtained from an adult who was a healthcare worker with PCR-confirmed SARS-CoV-2 infection or an uninfected control (not recorded which). Sequencing was performed on whole blood, taken at baseline. J is TRBJ1-2 and V is TRBV2; 8 nucleotides match TRBD1. The CDR3 loop reads CASGTGYGYTF. The DNA for the CDR3 is TGTGCCAGCGGGACAGGCTATGGCTACACCTTC.